Following are 6 T cell receptor beta chains from one sample sequenced in a study of CXCR3-negative and CXCR3-positive naive CD8 T cells. UMI-labeled 5' RACE TRB cDNA libraries were prepared from the cells. TCRdb reprocessed the 5' RACE reads and keeps a single row for each CDR3 protein, giving no DNA. This specimen shows about 130,000 distinct CDR3 sequences; the ten leading clones hold less than 0.3%. The sequencing input was naive CXCR3- CD8+ T cells from blood. The subset was: CD45RO-CCR7+CD27+CD95- naive CD8+ T cells lacking CXCR3 (TNR3-). Every receptor here comes from a human donor in good health. Some clones in this sample may be carry-over from other donors' samples.

The chain links TRBV4-3 to TRBJ2-3; the TCRdb call, TRBD2, lacks DNA for checking. The CDR3 extends over 17 amino acids. Germline V lookup: CDR1 LGHNA, CDR2 YSLEER. CDR3 residues: CASSQDPLAGETDTQYF.

The chain is built from TRBV27 and TRBJ2-3; checking the TCRdb D call of TRBD2 is not possible without DNA. The CDR3 is 16 amino acids. Germline V gene data show CDR1 as MNHEY and CDR2 as SMNVEV (reference sequence). CDR3 loop: CASSSPGLVYTDTQYF.

The chain is built from TRBV18 and TRBJ2-1; absent DNA, TCRdb's TRBD1 call cannot be checked. The CDR3 length is 15 residues. CDR1 KGHSH and CDR2 LQKENI come from the germline V gene. The CDR3 sequence is CASSPWGQNYNEQFF.

This chain joins TRBV29-1 and TRBJ2-3; TCRdb's D call, TRBD1, is unchecked because there is no DNA. Germline assignment: CDR1 SQVTM and CDR2 ANQGSEA. The CDR3 loop spans 12 amino acids. CDR3 in amino acids: CSVDPRTDTQYF.

J is TRBJ1-1 and V is TRBV10-3; with no DNA, the TCRdb D assignment of TRBD1 cannot be verified. The CDR3 runs to 14 residues. Germline CDR1 reads ENHRY; CDR2 reads SYGVKD. The CDR3 spells CAISPGGRRTEAFF.

The chain uses TRBV11-2 and TRBJ2-7. Looked up from germline, CDR1 is SGHAT and CDR2 is FQNNGV. The CDR3 is made up of 12 amino acids. CDR3 amino acids: CASSLDPYEQYF.